The 16 T cell receptor beta chains given below trace back to one sample, sequenced in a study of blood T cell repertoires in COVID-19. Sequencing used immunoSEQ multiplex PCR; TCRdb keeps in-frame clones, though not all of them. The sample records more than 85,000 clones, 85% to 90% being singletons. The source material was peripheral blood. The receptors come from a man aged 50 to 60 with active or convalescent COVID-19.

In the case of this clone: Additional DNA sequences in this sample encode the identical CDR3. The chain carries TRBV5-1 and TRBJ1-1; weak D call: TRBD1 (5 bases). Germline V gives CDR1 SGHRS, CDR2 YFSETQ. Trimming pared 1 base from V and 1 base from J, leaving 8 bases between. The CDR3 is made up of 14 amino acids. The CDR3 bases are TGCGCCAGCAGCTTGCAGGGCGGGAACACTGAAGCTTTCTTT. The encoded protein is CASSLQGGNTEAFF. Combining the CDR3 with reference TRBV5-1 and TRBJ1-1 gives the whole variable domain KAGVTQTPRYLIKTRGQQVTLSCSPISGHRSVSWYQQTPGQGLQFLFEYFSETQRNKGNFPGRFSGRQFSNSRSEMNVSTLELGDSALYLCASSLQGGNTEAFFGQGTRLTVV.

The CDR3 DNA sequence: TGTGCCAGCAGCCCCCGGGGGGGCAGCGCTGAAGCTTTCTTT. Its protein product is CASSPRGGSAEAFF. V is TRBV9 and J is TRBJ1-1; possibly TRBD1 for D (6 bases). From germline, CDR1 is SGDLS and CDR2 YYNGEE. V lost 4 bases, J lost 6 bases, and 16 bases lay in between. The CDR3 runs 14 residues.

The gene calls are TRBV14 and TRBJ2-2; D might be TRBD1 (5 bases). V was cut by 4 bases and J by 4 bases, with 13 bases left in between. Germline CDR1 and CDR2: SGHDN and FVKESK. The CDR3 totals 15 residues. This chain's CDR3 is CASSPQGTGTGELFF. CDR3 in DNA: TGTGCCAGCAGCCCCCAGGGAACGGGCACCGGGGAGCTGTTTTTT. Full variable domain (outside the CDR3, taken from reference TRBV14 and TRBJ2-2): EAGVTQFPSHSVIEKGQTVTLRCDPISGHDNLYWYRRVMGKEIKFLLHFVKESKQDESGMPNNRFLAERTGGTYSTLKVQPAELEDSGVYFCASSPQGTGTGELFFGEGSRLTVL.

The chain has TRBV18 and TRBJ2-2; TRBD2 agrees at 8 bases. The CDR3 length is 16 residues. V was clipped by 0 bases and J by 7 bases; unmatched bases: 7. Germline loops: CDR1 KGHSH, CDR2 LQKENI. The CDR3 reads CASSPPISGAGGELFF. The CDR3 nucleotides read TGTGCCAGCTCACCACCGATTAGCGGGGCTGGCGGGGAGCTGTTTTTT.

The chain carries TRBV21-1 and TRBJ2-7; the table's D call of TRBD1 was not tested on the DNA. TRBV21-1 is reported as a pseudogene. This CDR3 spans 16 amino acids. The CDR3 here is CASSPKRDRGEDEQYV. The DNA of the CDR3 is TGTGCCAGCAGCCCTAAGCGGGACAGGGGCGAGGACGAGCAGTACGTC.

The chain uses TRBV5-1 and TRBJ2-2; D is ambiguous. The CDR3 loop spans 16 amino acids. The ends were cut back, 0 bases at V and 0 bases at J, with 9 bases in the middle. Germline V gene sequence: CDR1 SGHRS, CDR2 YFSETQ. CDR3 nucleotide sequence: TGCGCCAGCAGCTTGGGTGGTAGAGCGAACACCGGGGAGCTGTTTTTT. This codes for CASSLGGRANTGELFF.

The chain combines TRBV30 with TRBJ2-7, with 11 positions matching TRBD1. This CDR3 region has 13 residues. Trimming at V came to 7 bases and at J to 5 bases, leaving 7 bases not matched to a gene. Germline-derived CDR1 and CDR2 are GTSNPN and SVGIG (reference sequence). CDR3 sequence: CASRTGGSHEQYF. In DNA form, the CDR3 reads TGTGCCTCAAGGACAGGGGGCTCTCACGAGCAGTACTTC.

The chain uses TRBV6-5 and TRBJ1-2, with D perhaps matching TRBD1 (6 bases). Germline V gene sequence: CDR1 MNHEY, CDR2 SVGAGI. The V end was cut by 6 bases, the J end by 8 bases, with 13 bases between. This CDR3 contains 12 residues. CDR3 DNA sequence: TGTGCCAGCAGCAACAGGGTCGAGGGCTACACCTTC. Its translation is CASSNRVEGYTF.

The chain has TRBV5-1 and TRBJ2-5; TRBD2 is a possible D gene (5 bases). Germline V gene sequence: CDR1 SGHRS, CDR2 YFSETQ. The germline V and J ends were trimmed by 4 bases and 2 bases, with 12 bases remaining between them. This CDR3 comprises 14 residues. The DNA for the CDR3 is TGCGCCAGCAGCCTAGGACGGGAACAAGAGACCCAGTACTTC. It encodes CASSLGREQETQYF.

This rearrangement joins TRBV29-1 to TRBJ1-2; D remains ambiguous. Trimming removed 4 bases from V and 5 bases from J, with 11 bases in between. CDR3 length: 12 residues. Germline CDR1 SQVTM, CDR2 ANQGSEA. The chain's CDR3 is CSVVREAYGYTF. CDR3 DNA: TGCAGCGTTGTCCGAGAAGCTTATGGCTACACCTTC.

This rearrangement joins TRBV2 to TRBJ2-3; 9 positions agree with TRBD2. This CDR3 has 16 amino acids. V lost 6 bases, J lost 0 bases, and 7 bases stayed unmatched. Germline-derived CDR1 and CDR2 are SNHLY and FYNNEI. This chain's CDR3 is CASRLTSGTSTDTQYF. In DNA form, the CDR3 reads TGTGCCAGCAGATTGACTAGCGGTACTAGCACAGATACGCAGTATTTT.

V gene TRBV15 combines with J gene TRBJ2-7, with 8 positions matching TRBD1. This CDR3 is built from 17 residues. V dropped 0 bases and J dropped 2; count of bases not matched to a gene: 9. Germline CDR1 and CDR2: LNHNV and YYDKDF (reference sequence). CDR3 region: CATSRDLLGQGTYEQYF. CDR3 nucleotide sequence: TGTGCCACCAGCAGAGACCTCCTCGGACAGGGCACCTACGAGCAGTACTTC.

CDR3 loop: CASSLAGGVSYSNTEAFF. For the CDR3, the DNA is TGTGCCAGCAGCTTGGCCGGGGGGGTTTCATATTCGAACACTGAAGCTTTCTTT. This rearrangement joins TRBV5-5 to TRBJ1-1; D possibly corresponds to TRBD1 (5 bases). The CDR3 runs to 18 residues. Germline CDR1 is SGHKS and CDR2 is YYEKEE (reference sequence). Trimming removed 0 bases from V and 1 base from J, with 19 bases in between.

In its sample, this clone was seen once. This chain uses TRBV9 with TRBJ1-1; no reliable D call. Germline CDR1 and CDR2: SGDLS and YYNGEE. V dropped 3 bases and J dropped 5 bases, with 17 bases sitting between them. The CDR3 consists of 15 residues. As DNA, the CDR3 is TGTGCCAGCAGCGCCTTCTCCGGCGGGGTAACTGAAGCTTTCTTT. It codes for CASSAFSGGVTEAFF.

J is TRBJ1-5 and V is TRBV28; no clear D gene. The germline gives CDR1 MDHEN, CDR2 SYDVKM. The V gene lost 4 bases and the J gene lost 0 bases, with 4 bases spanning the gap. The CDR3 length is 13 residues. CDR3 protein: CASSSYSNQPQHF. CDR3 DNA: TGTGCCAGCAGTTCTTATAGCAATCAGCCCCAGCATTTT.

This clone was seen a single time. The V and J genes are TRBV6-6 and TRBJ1-5; no clear D. V lost 4 bases and J lost 1, with 5 bases in between. The germline V gene has CDR1 MNHNY and CDR2 SVGAGI (reference sequence). The CDR3 is made up of 13 amino acids. DNA for the CDR3: TGTGCCAGCAGTTCTAGGAGCAATCAGCCCCAGCATTTT. Protein sequence: CASSSRSNQPQHF.